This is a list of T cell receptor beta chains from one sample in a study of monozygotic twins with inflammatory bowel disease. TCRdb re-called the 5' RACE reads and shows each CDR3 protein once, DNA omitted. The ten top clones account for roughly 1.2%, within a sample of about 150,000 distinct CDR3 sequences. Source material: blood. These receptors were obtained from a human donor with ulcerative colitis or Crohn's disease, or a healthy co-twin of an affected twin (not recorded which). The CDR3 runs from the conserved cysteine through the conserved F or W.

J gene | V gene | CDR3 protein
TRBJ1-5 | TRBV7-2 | CASSLGSQPQYF
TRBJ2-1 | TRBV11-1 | CASSPQFRGNEQFF
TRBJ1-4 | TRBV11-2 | CASSLGEGAPTNEKLFF
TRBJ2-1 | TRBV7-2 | CASSLRPAGGGNEQFF
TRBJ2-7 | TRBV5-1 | CASSRDFSYEQYF
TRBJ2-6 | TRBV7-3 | CASSSLGGANVLTF
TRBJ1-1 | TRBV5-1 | CASSLAGGSMNTEAFF
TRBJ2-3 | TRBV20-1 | CSAQRSGYTDTQYF
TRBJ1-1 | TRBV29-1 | CSVEAGRGVTEAFF
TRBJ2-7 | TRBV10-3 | CAINPGQGGLYEQYF
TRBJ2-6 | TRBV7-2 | CASSFPKFNSGANVLTF
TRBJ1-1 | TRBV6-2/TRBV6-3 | CASSYVRASAFF
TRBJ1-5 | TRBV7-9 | CASSFGVGNNQPQHF
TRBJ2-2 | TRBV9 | CASSPTGAPTNTGELFF
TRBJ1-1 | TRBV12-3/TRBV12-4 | CASSFSQGGTEAFF
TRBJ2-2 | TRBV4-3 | CASSRAWLRGSTGELFF
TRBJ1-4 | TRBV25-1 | CASSRTPGGAATNEKLFF
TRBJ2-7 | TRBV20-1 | CSAKRENYEQYF
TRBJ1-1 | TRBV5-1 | CASSHRPLSNTEAFF
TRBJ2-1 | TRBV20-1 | CSAKNWAGVNEQFF
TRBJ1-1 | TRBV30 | CAWSVLSGTEAFF
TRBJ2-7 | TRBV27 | CASSFLIAGDSYEQYF
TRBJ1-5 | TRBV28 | CASSPPGRGIYSNQPQHF
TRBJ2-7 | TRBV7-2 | CASSFPPLREQYF
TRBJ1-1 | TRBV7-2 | CASSLVGKGNTEAFF
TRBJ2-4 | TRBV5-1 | CASSFWQTTGGAKNIQYF
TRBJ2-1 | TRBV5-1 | CASSLVSGGSYNEQFF
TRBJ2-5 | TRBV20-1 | CSAEGTDQETQYF
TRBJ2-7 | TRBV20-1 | CSARAPGATPYEQYF
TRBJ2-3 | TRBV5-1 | CASSPLASDTQYF
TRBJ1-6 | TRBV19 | CASSTTQGGNSPLHF
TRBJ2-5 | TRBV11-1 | CASTGRPLETQYF
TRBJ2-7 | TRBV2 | CASRRFTGTAREQYF
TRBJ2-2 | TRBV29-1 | CSGTGQANTGELFF
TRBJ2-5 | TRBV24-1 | CATSDSRGSLGETQYF
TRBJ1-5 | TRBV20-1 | CSARDPGGGNQPQHF
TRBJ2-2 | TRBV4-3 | CASSQVRGSDTGELFF
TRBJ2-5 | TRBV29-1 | CSVGGSETQYF
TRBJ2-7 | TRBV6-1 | CASSVGLVSSYEQYF
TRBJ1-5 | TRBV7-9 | CASSSGQYQPQHF
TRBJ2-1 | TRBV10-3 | CATGLGSSGRSEQFF
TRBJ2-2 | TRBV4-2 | CASSQVLAGGRNTGELFF
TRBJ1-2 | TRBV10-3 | CASNLAGNYGYTF
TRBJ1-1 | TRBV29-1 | CSVEGGSRGTEAFF
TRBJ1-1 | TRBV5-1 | CASSQGGPNTEAFF
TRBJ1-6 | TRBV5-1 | CASSLGSGAAYDSPLHF
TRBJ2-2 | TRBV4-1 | CASSPTSGTFANTGELFF
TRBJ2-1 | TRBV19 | CASSPLRGANEQFF
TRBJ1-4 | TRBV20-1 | CSARHTEKLFF
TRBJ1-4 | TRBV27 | CASSDTGQGGEKLFF
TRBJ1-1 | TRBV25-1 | CASSESDRYNTEAFF
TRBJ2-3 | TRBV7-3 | CASGPAPLAGGPNTQYF
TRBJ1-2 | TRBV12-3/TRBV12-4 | CASSLRLLGYGYTF
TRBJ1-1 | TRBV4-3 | CASSQGSSGSVHTEAFF